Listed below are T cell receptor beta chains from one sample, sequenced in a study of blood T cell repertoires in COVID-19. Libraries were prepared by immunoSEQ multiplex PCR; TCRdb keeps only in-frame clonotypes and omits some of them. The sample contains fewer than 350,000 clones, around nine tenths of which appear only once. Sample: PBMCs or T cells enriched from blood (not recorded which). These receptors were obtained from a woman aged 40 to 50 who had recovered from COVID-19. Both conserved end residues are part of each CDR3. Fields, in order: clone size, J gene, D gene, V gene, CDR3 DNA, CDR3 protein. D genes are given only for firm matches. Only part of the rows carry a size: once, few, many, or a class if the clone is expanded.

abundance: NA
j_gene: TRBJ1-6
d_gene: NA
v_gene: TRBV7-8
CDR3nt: TGTGCCAGCAGCTTTCCAGGGGATTCACCCCTCCACTTT
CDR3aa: CASSFPGDSPLHF

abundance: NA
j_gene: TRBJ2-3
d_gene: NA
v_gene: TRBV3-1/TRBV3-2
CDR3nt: TGTGCCAGCAGCCAAGCGGGTAAGCTCACAGATACGCAGTATTTT
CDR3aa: CASSQAGKLTDTQYF

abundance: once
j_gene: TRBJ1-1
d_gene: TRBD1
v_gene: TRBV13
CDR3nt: TGTGCCAGCAGCTATCAGGACAGGGGAGCTTTCTTT
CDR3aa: CASSYQDRGAFF

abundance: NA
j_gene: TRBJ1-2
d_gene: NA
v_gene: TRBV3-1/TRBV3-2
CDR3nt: TGTGCCAGCAGCCAAACAGGGAACTATGGCTACACCTTC
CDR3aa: CASSQTGNYGYTF

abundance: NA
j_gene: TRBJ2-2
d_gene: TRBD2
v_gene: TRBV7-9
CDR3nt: TGTGCCACAACCGGGACTACCCCCGGGGAGCTGTTTTTT
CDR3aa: CATTGTTPGELFF

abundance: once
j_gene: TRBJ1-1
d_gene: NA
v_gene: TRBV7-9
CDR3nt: TGTGCCAGCAGTTCCGCTTCTAGTACTGAAGCTTTCTTT
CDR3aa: CASSSASSTEAFF

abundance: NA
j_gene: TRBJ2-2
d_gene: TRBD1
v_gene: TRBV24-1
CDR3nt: TGTGCCACCAGTGACCCCGGGACAGGGGGCACCGGGGAGCTGTTTTTT
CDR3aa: CATSDPGTGGTGELFF

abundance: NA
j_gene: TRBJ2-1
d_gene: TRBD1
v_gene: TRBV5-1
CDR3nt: TGCGCCAGCAGGCGAACAGGGGATGAGCAGTTCTTC
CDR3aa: CASRRTGDEQFF

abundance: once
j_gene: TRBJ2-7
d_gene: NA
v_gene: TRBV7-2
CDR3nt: TGTGCCAGCAGCTCGACTGCCTACGAGCAGTACTTC
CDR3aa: CASSSTAYEQYF

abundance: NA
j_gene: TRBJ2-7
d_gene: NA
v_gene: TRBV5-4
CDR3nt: TGTGCCAGCAGCCCCGGCCCAGGGTACGAGCAGTACTTC
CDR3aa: CASSPGPGYEQYF

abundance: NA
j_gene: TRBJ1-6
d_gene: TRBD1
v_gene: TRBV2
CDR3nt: TGTGCCAGAGCAGGGGGAGGATCACCCCTCCACTTT
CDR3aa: CARAGGGSPLHF

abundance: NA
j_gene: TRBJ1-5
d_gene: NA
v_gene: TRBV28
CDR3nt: TGTGCCAGCAGTTTACAGGGCTTCTATAGCAATCAGCCCCAGCATTTT
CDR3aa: CASSLQGFYSNQPQHF

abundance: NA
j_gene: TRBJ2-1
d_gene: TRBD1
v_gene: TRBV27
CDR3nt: TGTGCCAGCAGTTGGAGACAGGGGGATTACAATGAGCAGTTCTTC
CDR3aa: CASSWRQGDYNEQFF

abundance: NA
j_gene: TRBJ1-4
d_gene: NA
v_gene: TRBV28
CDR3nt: TGTGCCAGCCTACCCCGCGGCCGGGGGAATGAAAAACTGTTTTTT
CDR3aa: CASLPRGRGNEKLFF

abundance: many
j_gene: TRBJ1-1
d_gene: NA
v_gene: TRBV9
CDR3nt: TGTGCCAGCAGCGCAACCCCCGATGCGGGAAGTCCGAACACTGAAGCTTTCTTT
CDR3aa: CASSATPDAGSPNTEAFF

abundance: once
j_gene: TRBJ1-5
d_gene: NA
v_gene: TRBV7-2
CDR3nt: TGTGCCAGCAGCTTAGAGGGGACAAAGCCCCAGCATTTT
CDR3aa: CASSLEGTKPQHF

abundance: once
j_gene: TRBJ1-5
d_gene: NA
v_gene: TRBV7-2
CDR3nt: TGTGCCAGCAGCTTAGCGGTCGGGGAGGGCCAGCCCCAGCATTTT
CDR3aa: CASSLAVGEGQPQHF

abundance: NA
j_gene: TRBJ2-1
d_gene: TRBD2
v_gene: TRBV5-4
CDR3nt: TGTGCCAGCAGCTTGGCCCAGCGGGGGGCGAATGAGCAGTTCTTC
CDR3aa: CASSLAQRGANEQFF

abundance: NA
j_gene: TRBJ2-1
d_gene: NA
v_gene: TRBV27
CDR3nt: TGTGCCAGCAGTCCCTTAGCGGAGCTTGAGCAGTTCTTC
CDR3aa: CASSPLAELEQFF

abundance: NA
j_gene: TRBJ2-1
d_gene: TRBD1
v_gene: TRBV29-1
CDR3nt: TGCAGCGTTGAAGAAGGGACAGGGGATTCCTACAATGAGCAGTTCTTC
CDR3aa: CSVEEGTGDSYNEQFF

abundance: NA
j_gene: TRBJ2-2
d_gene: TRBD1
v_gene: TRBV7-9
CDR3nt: TGTGCCAGCAGCTTGGACAGGGCCACCGGGGAGCTGTTTTTT
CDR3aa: CASSLDRATGELFF

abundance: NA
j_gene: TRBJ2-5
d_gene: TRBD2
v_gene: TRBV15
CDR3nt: TGTGCCACCAGCAGAGGGGCGGGGGGGCTTGAGACCCAGTACTTC
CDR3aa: CATSRGAGGLETQYF

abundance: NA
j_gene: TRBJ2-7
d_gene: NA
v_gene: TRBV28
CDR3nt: TGTGCCAGCAGTTTACGAGACAGTTTCTCGTACGAGCAGTACTTC
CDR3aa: CASSLRDSFSYEQYF

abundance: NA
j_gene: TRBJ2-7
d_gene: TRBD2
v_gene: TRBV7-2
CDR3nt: TGTGCCAGCAGCTTAGTGCTTACTAGCGGGGGCGAGCAGTACTTC
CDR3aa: CASSLVLTSGGEQYF

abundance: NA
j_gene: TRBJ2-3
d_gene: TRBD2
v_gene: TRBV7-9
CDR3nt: TGTGCCAGCAGCCCGCCTAGCGGGAGAAGGAAAGATACGCAGTATTTT
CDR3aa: CASSPPSGRRKDTQYF

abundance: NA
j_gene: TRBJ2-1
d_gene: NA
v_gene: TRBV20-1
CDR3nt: TGCAGTGCCAGAGGTAACAATGAGCAGTTCTTC
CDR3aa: CSARGNNEQFF

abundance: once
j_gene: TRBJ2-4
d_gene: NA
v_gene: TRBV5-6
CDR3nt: TGTGCCAGCAGCTCCGGGATTTCCCTAGCCAAAAACATTCAGTACTTC
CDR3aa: CASSSGISLAKNIQYF

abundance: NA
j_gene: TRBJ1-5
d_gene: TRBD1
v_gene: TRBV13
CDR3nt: TGTGCCAGCAGCTTAGGCATTGGACAGGTAGGACAGCCCCAGCATTTT
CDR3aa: CASSLGIGQVGQPQHF

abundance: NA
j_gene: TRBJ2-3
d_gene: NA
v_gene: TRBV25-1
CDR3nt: TGTGCCAGCACCCCCCTCGAGGTATTGGAGACAGATACGCAGTATTTT
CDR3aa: CASTPLEVLETDTQYF

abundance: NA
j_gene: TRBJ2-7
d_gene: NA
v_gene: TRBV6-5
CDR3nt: TGTGCCAGCAGTTACTCGAGTAGCGGAGCCTACGAGCAGTACTTC
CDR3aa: CASSYSSSGAYEQYF

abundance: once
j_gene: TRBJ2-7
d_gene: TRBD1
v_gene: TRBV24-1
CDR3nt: TGTGCCACCAGTGACCCCGTAGGGGGCCAGCACGAGCAGTACTTC
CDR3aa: CATSDPVGGQHEQYF

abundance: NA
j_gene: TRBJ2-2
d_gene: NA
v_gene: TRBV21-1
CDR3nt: TGTGCCAGCAGCAGACAGGGGGATCGCGCCGGGGAGCTGTTTTTT
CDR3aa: CASSRQGDRAGELFF

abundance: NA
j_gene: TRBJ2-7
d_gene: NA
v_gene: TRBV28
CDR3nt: TGTGCCAGCACCGCAGGGGCCCCTCTCTTC
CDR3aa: CASTAGAPLF

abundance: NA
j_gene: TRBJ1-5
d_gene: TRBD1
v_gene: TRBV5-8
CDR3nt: TGTGCCAGCAGCTCTAGACAGGGAGGTCAGCCCCAGCATTTT
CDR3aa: CASSSRQGGQPQHF

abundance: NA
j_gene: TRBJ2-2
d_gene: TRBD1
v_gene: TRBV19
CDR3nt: TGTGCCAGTAGTAACAGGGGCAGGGATTGGAACACCGGGGAGCTGTTTTTT
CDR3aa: CASSNRGRDWNTGELFF

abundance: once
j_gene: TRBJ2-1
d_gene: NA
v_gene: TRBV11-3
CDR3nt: TGTGCCAGCAGCTTAAACTTTTACAATGAGCAGTTCTTC
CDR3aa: CASSLNFYNEQFF

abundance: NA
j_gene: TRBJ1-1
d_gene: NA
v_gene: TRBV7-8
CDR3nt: TGTGCCAGCAGCATTTACAGGGATGAAGCTTTCTTT
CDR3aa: CASSIYRDEAFF

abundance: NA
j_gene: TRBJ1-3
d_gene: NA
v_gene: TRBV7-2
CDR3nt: TGTGCCAGCAAGACAGGCTCTGGAAACACCATATATTTT
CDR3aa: CASKTGSGNTIYF

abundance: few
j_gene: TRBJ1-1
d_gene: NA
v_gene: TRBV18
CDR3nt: TGTGCCAGCTCACCCGGACAGTCGAACACTGAAGCTTTCTTT
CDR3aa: CASSPGQSNTEAFF

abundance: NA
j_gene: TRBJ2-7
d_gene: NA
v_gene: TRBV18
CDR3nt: TGTGCCAGCTCACCTTTGGCCGGGGGCTACGAGCAGTACTTC
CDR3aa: CASSPLAGGYEQYF

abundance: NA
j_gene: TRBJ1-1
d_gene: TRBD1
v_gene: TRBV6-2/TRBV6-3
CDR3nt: TGTGCCAGCAGTTACACCTACACCGGGACAGGGGGCCGGAACACTGAAGCTTTCTTT
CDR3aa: CASSYTYTGTGGRNTEAFF

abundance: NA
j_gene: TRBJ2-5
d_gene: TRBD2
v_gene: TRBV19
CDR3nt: TGTGCCAGTAGTATGTCTAGCGGGGGCCGAGAGACCCAGTACTTC
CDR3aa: CASSMSSGGRETQYF

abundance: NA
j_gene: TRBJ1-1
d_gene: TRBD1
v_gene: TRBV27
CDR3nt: TGTGCCAGCAGTCCTCCGGACAGGGGGCGATCCACTGAAGCTTTCTTT
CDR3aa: CASSPPDRGRSTEAFF

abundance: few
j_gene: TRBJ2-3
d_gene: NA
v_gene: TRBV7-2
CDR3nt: TGTGCCAGCAGCACTCCCCGGGGGACAGATACGCAGTATTTT
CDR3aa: CASSTPRGTDTQYF

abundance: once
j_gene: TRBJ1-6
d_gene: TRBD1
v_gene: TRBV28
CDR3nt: TGTGCCAGCTTGGGACAGAAAAATTCACCCCTCCACTTT
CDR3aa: CASLGQKNSPLHF

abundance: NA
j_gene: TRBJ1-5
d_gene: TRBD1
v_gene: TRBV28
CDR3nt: TGTGCCAGCACCAGGCAGGGGGAATATAGCAATCAGCCCCAGCATTTT
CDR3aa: CASTRQGEYSNQPQHF

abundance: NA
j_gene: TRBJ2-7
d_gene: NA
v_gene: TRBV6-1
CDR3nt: TGTGCCAGCAGTGAAACGCCGGTGCACAGGGACTCCTACGAGCAGTACTTC
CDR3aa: CASSETPVHRDSYEQYF